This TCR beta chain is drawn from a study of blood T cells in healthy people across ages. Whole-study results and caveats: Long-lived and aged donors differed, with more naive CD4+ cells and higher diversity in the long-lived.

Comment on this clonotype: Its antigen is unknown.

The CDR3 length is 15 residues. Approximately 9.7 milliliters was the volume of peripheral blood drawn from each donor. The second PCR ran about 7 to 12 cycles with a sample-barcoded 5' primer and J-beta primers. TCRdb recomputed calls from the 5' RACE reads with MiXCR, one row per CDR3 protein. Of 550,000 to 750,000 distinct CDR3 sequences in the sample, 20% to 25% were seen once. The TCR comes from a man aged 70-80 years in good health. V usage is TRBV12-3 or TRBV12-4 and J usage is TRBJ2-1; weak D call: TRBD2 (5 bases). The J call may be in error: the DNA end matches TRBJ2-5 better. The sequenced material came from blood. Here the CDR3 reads CASSLRASNFETQYF. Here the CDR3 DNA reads TGTGCCAGCAGTTTAAGGGCTAGCAACTTTGAGACCCAGTACTTC.